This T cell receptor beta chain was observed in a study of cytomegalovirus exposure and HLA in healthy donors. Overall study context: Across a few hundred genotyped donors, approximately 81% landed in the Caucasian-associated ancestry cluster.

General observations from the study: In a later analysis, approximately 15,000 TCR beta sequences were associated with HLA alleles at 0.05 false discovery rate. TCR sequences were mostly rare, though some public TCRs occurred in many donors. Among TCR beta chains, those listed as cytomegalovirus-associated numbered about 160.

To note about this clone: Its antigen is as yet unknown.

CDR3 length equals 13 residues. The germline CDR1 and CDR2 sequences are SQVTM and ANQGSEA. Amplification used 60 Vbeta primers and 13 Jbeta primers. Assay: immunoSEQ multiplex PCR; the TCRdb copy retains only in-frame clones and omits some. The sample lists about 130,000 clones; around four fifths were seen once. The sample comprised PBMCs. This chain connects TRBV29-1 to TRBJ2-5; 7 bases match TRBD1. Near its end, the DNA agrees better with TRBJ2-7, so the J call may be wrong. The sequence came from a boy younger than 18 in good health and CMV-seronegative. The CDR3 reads CSVRATGTYEQYF. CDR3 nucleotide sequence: TGCAGCGTTAGGGCGACAGGGACCTACGAGCAGTACTTC.